A single sample is the source of the 10 T cell receptor beta chains below, sequenced in a study of T cell changes during pregnancy in multiple sclerosis. Assay: immunoSEQ multiplex PCR; the TCRdb copy retains only in-frame clones and omits some. Among 55,000 to 65,000 clones listed, 93% were seen once. Source: CD4+ T cells from peripheral blood mononuclear cells, taken before pregnancy. The receptors originated from a female donor with multiple sclerosis, enrolled in a pregnancy study.

The chain joins TRBV28 to TRBJ2-3, with 11 bases fitting TRBD2. Germline V lookup: CDR1 MDHEN, CDR2 SYDVKM. The length of the CDR3 is 15 residues. Unmatched junction bases numbered 6, after V lost 5 bases and J lost 5 bases. The CDR3 DNA reads as TGTGCCAGCAGTCCATTAGGACTAGCGGGAGATACGCAGTATTTT. Protein: CASSPLGLAGDTQYF. Together with reference TRBV28 and TRBJ2-3, the CDR3 gives the full variable domain: DVKVTQSSRYLVKRTGEKVFLECVQDMDHENMFWYRQDPGLGLRLIYFSYDVKMKEKGDIPEGYSVSREKKERFSLILESASTNQTSMYLCASSPLGLAGDTQYFGPGTRLTVL.

The chain links TRBV14 to TRBJ1-3; weak D call: TRBD1 (6 bases). This CDR3 contains 16 residues. Trimming shortened V by 1 base and J by 0 bases, and 10 bases separated the two germline ends. Germline assignment: CDR1 SGHDN and CDR2 FVKESK. The CDR3 DNA is TGTGCCAGCAGCCAAGTGAGGGGACACTCTGGAAACACCATATATTTT. This codes for CASSQVRGHSGNTIYF.

The chain has TRBV5-1 and TRBJ2-7; 12 nucleotides line up with TRBD2. Germline V gene data show CDR1 as SGHRS and CDR2 as YFSETQ. This CDR3 is 14 amino acids long. V lost 4 bases to trimming and J lost 6 bases; unmatched junction nucleotides: 5. CDR3 sequence: CASSLTSGSSEQYF. As DNA, the CDR3 is TGCGCCAGCAGCCTGACTAGCGGGAGTAGCGAGCAGTACTTC.

The chain has TRBV5-4 and TRBJ2-5; D gene unclear. Per germline, CDR1 SGHNT and CDR2 YYREEE (reference sequence). V lost 4 bases and J 3 bases, leaving 13 bases between the germline ends. CDR3 length: 14 residues. The CDR3 nucleotides read TGTGCCAGCAGCGTGGGCGGAGTAGAAGAGACCCAGTACTTC. Residues: CASSVGGVEETQYF.

Comment on this clone: At one end the junction does not follow the germline gene, possibly because of a read error. V and J are TRBV4-3 and TRBJ2-5; 9 nucleotides align to TRBD1. Germline CDR1 reads LGHNA; CDR2 reads YSLEER. CDR3 length: 14 amino acids. The CDR3 DNA reads as TGCGCCAGCAGCCAAGGCTTATTACAGGGGGCAGCGCACTTC. It is translated as CASSQGLLQGAAHF.

The rearrangement joins TRBV20-1 to TRBJ2-7; no firm D call. Per germline, CDR1 DFQATT and CDR2 SNEGSKA (reference sequence). V was pared by 6 bases and J by 5 bases, with 11 bases between. The CDR3 is made up of 11 amino acids. The CDR3 sequence is CSAPLTHEQYF. CDR3 nucleotide sequence: TGCAGTGCCCCATTGACTCACGAGCAGTACTTC.

This sequence joins TRBV29-1 and TRBJ2-7, with 7 bases that match TRBD2. CDR3 length: 13 residues. With V trimmed by 4 bases and J by 2 bases, 5 bases remained unmatched. Looked up from germline, CDR1 is SQVTM and CDR2 is ANQGSEA. DNA for the CDR3: TGCAGCGTTGTGGGAGGGTACCCCTACGAGCAGTACTTC. Residues: CSVVGGYPYEQYF.

The rearrangement links TRBV5-1 to TRBJ2-7; 8 bases align to TRBD2. CDR3 length: 16 residues. CDR1 is SGHRS, CDR2 YFSETQ, per germline. With 2 bases clipped from V and 1 base from J, the junction kept 8 bases outside the gene matches. The CDR3 DNA follows: TGCGCCAGCAGCTTATTAAGCGGGAGCGGATCCTACGAGCAGTACTTC. Its protein product is CASSLLSGSGSYEQYF.

CDR3 nucleotides: TGTGCCAGCAGACAGCCCCCCGGAAAAAGGAACTACAATGAGCAGTTCTTC. Translating gives CASRQPPGKRNYNEQFF. The rearrangement uses TRBV7-9 and TRBJ2-1; D is undetermined. The V gene's germline CDR1 is SEHNR and CDR2 FQNEAQ (reference sequence). The V end was cut by 6 bases, the J end by 3 bases, with 21 bases between. The CDR3 covers 17 residues.

The J gene is TRBJ2-5, the V gene TRBV6-5, with 7 bases that match TRBD1. In germline, CDR1 is MNHEY, CDR2 SVGAGI. The CDR3 extends over 15 amino acids. V was clipped by 2 bases and J by 6 bases; unmatched bases: 9. DNA for the CDR3: TGTGCCAGCAGTTACCGAGGGGGCCCCGTGAAGACCCAGTACTTC. Protein sequence: CASSYRGGPVKTQYF.